The 5 T cell receptor beta chains presented below share a single source sample, sequenced in a study of shared clonotypes between healthy human individuals. TCRdb's copy holds only in-frame clones and misses some; the assay was immunoSEQ multiplex PCR. The sample has millions of clones, 90% to 95% seen once. Sequencing used naive CD4+ T cells from PBMCs. Subset reported: CD45RA+ positively selected. The source is a man aged 18 to 29 in good health. Some clones in this sample may be carry-over from other donors' samples.

V gene TRBV30 combines with J gene TRBJ1-5, with D unresolved. Germline assignment: CDR1 GTSNPN and CDR2 SVGIG (reference sequence). The germline V and J ends were trimmed by 2 bases and 3 bases, with 8 bases remaining between them. CDR3 length: 13 residues. CDR3 nucleotide sequence: TGTGCCTGGAGTTTGGCCATCAATCAGCCCCAGCATTTT. Protein: CAWSLAINQPQHF. The full variable domain, in which reference TRBV30 and TRBJ1-5 provide the parts outside the CDR3, is SQTIHQWPATLVQPVGSPLSLECTVEGTSNPNLYWYRQAAGRGLQLLFYSVGIGQISSEVPQNLSASRPQDRQFILSSKKLLLSDSGFYLCAWSLAINQPQHFGDGTRLSIL.

Points on this clone: Other DNA sequences from this sample encode an identical CDR3 as well. The chain combines TRBV6-5 with TRBJ1-5, with D uncertain. The CDR3 has 14 residues. V lost 3 bases, J lost 4 bases, and 10 bases lay in between. Germline V gene lookup returns CDR1 MNHEY and CDR2 SVGAGI. CDR3 residues: CASSYSGVNQPQHF. CDR3 coding DNA: TGTGCCAGCAGTTATTCGGGAGTAAATCAGCCCCAGCATTTT.

This clone was detected only once. The rearrangement links TRBV2 to TRBJ2-7; D remains unclear. Between the trimmed V and J ends, which lost 6 bases and 2 bases, there was a span of 14 bases. The CDR3 length is 14 residues. Germline V gene lookup returns CDR1 SNHLY and CDR2 FYNNEI. CDR3 in amino acids: CASSASGLAYEQYF. CDR3 coding DNA: TGTGCCAGCAGCGCCTCGGGTTTAGCCTACGAGCAGTACTTC.

This chain uses TRBV19 with TRBJ2-7, with a possible D match to TRBD2 (5 bases). V shed 1 base and J shed 1 base, with 11 bases lying between them. Germline lookup yields CDR1 LNHDA and CDR2 SQIVND (reference sequence). CDR3 length: 15 residues. The chain's CDR3 is CASSIGRTGSYEQYF. In DNA, the CDR3 is TGTGCCAGTAGTATAGGCCGGACGGGATCCTACGAGCAGTACTTC.

The chain combines TRBV4-3 with TRBJ1-2; TRBD1 matches at 7 bases. The CDR3 is made up of 15 amino acids. Trimming at V came to 0 bases and at J to 8 bases, leaving 9 bases not matched to a gene. The V gene's germline CDR1 is LGHNA and CDR2 YSLEER. CDR3 coding DNA: TGCGCCAGCAGCCAAGAGGACAGGAGGGTTCGGGGCTACACCTTC. Translated: CASSQEDRRVRGYTF.